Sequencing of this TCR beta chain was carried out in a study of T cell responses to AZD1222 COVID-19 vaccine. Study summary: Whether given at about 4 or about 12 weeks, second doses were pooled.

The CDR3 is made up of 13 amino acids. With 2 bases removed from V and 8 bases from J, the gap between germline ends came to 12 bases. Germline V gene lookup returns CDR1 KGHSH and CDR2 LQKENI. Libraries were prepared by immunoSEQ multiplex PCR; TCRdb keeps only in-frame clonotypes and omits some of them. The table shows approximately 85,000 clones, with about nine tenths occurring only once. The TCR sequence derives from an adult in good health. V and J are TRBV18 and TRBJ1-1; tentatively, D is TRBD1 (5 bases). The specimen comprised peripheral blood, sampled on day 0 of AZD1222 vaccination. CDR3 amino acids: CASSPGGSQEAFF. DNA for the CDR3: TGTGCCAGCTCACCAGGGGGGTCGCAGGAAGCTTTCTTT.